The source of this T cell receptor (beta chain) is a study of blood T cells in healthy people across ages. Study-level results: Estimated diversity across one million T cells was deemed an underestimate.

About this clonotype: Antigen unknown.

Through a sample-barcoded 5' primer and a J-beta primer mix, a second PCR was run for roughly 6 to 11 cycles. TCRdb reprocessed the 5' RACE reads via MiXCR and lists one record per CDR3 protein. In the table there are 580,000 or so distinct CDR3 sequences, under 55% of which are singletons. The CDR3 is 14 residues long. Germline V gene lookup returns CDR1 MDHEN and CDR2 SYDVKM. V was trimmed by 8 bases and J by 6 bases, leaving 17 bases between them. The sequence was collected from a man aged 80 or over in good health. V gene TRBV28 combines with J gene TRBJ2-1, with D unclear. The specimen sequenced was blood. The CDR3 loop is CASLTAPLRNEQFF. The CDR3 coding sequence is TGTGCCAGCCTAACTGCCCCTTTGCGCAATGAGCAGTTCTTC.